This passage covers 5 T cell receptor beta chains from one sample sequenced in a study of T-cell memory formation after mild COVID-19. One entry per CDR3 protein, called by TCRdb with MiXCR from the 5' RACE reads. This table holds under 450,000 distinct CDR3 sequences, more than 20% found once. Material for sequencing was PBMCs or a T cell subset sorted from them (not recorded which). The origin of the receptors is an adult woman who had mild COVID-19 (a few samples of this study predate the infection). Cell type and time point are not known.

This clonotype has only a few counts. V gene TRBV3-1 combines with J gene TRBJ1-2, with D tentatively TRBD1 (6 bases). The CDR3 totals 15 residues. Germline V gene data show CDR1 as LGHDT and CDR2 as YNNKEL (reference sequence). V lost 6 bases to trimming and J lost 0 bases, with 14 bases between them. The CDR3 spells CASSLGGSSNYGYTF. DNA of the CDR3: TGTGCCAGCAGTCTAGGGGGTTCTTCTAACTATGGCTACACCTTC.

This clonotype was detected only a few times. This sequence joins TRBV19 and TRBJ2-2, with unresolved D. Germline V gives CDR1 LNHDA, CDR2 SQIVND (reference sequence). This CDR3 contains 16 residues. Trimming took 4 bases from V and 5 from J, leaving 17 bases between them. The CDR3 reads CASSTQVGAPTGELFF. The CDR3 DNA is TGTGCCAGTAGTACCCAAGTCGGAGCCCCAACCGGGGAGCTGTTTTTT.

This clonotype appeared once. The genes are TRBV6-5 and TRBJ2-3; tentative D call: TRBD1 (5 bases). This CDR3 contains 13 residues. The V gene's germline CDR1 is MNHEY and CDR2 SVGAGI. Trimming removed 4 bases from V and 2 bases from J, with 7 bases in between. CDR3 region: CASSFRVTDTQYF. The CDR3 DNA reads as TGTGCCAGCAGTTTCAGGGTCACAGATACGCAGTATTTT.

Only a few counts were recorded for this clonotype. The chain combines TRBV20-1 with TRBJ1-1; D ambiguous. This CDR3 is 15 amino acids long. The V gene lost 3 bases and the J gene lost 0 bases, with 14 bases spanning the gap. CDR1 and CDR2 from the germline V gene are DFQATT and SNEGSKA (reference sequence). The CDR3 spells CSASHYSQLNTEAFF. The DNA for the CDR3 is TGCAGTGCTAGTCATTACAGTCAGCTGAACACTGAAGCTTTCTTT.

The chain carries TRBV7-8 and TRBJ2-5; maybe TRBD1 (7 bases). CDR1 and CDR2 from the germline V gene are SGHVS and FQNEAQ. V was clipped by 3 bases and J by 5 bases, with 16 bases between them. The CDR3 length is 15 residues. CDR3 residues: CASSFPGAGGETQYF. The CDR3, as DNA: TGTGCCAGCAGCTTCCCTGGGGCAGGGGGGGAGACCCAGTACTTC. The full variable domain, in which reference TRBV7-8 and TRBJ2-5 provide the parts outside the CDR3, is GAGVSQSPRYKVAKRGQDVALRCDPISGHVSLFWYQQALGQGPEFLTYFQNEAQLDKSGLPSDRFFAERPEGSVSTLKIQRTQQEDSAVYLCASSFPGAGGETQYFGPGTRLLVL.